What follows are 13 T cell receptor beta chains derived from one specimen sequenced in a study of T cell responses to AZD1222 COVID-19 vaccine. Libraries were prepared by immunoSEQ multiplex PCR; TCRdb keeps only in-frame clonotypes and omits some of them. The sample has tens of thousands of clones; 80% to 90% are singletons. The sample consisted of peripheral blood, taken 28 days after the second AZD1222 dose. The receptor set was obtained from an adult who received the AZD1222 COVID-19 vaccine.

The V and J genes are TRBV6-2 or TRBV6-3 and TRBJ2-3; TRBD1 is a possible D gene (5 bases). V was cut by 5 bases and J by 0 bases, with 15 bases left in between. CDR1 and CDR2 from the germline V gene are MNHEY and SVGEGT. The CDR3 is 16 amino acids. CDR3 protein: CASSTPDIFSTDTQYF. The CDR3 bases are TGTGCCAGCAGTACGCCGGACATATTTAGCACAGATACGCAGTATTTT.

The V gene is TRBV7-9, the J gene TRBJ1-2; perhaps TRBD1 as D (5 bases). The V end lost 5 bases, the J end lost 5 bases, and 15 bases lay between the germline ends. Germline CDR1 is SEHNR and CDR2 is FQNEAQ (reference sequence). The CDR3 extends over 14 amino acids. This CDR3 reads CASSAPGPGYGYTF. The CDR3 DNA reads TGTGCCAGCAGCGCCCCGGGACCTGGTTATGGCTACACCTTC. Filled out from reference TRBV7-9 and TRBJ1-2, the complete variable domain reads DTGVSQNPRHKITKRGQNVTFRCDPISEHNRLYWYRQTLGQGPEFLTYFQNEAQLEKSRLLSDRFSAERPKGSFSTLEIQRTEQGDSAMYLCASSAPGPGYGYTFGSGTRLTVV.

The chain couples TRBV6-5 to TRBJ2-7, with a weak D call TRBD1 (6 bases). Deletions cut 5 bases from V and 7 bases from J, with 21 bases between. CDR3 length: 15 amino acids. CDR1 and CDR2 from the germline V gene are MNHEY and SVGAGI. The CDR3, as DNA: TGTGCCAGCAGTATCGAAAGGACAGAACTGGGAGAGCAGTACTTC. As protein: CASSIERTELGEQYF.

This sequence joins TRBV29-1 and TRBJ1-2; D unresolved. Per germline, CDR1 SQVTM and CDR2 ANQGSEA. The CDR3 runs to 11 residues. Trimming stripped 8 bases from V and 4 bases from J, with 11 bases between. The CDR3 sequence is CSRRRTYGYTF. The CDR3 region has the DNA TGCAGCCGTCGGCGGACCTATGGCTACACCTTC.

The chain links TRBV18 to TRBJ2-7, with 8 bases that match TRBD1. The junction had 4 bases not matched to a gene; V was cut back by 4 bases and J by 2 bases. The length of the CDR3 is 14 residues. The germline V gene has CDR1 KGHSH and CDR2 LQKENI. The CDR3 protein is CASSHGDRTYEQYF. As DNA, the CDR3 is TGTGCCAGCTCACACGGGGACAGGACCTACGAGCAGTACTTC.

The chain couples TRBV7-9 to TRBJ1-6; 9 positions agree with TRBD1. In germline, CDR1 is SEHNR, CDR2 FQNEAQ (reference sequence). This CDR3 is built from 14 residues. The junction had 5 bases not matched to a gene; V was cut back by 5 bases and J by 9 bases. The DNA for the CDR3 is TGTGCCAGCAGCGCGGGACAGGGATCTTCACCCCTCCACTTT. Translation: CASSAGQGSSPLHF.

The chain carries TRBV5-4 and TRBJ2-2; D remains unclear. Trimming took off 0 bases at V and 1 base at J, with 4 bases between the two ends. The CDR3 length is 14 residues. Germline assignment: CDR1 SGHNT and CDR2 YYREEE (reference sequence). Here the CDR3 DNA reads TGTGCCAGCAGCTTGGTACTGAACACCGGGGAGCTGTTTTTT. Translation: CASSLVLNTGELFF. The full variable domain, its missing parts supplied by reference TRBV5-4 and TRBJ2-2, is ETGVTQSPTHLIKTRGQQVTLRCSSQSGHNTVSWYQQALGQGPQFIFQYYREEENGRGNFPPRFSGLQFPNYSSELNVNALELDDSALYLCASSLVLNTGELFFGEGSRLTVL.

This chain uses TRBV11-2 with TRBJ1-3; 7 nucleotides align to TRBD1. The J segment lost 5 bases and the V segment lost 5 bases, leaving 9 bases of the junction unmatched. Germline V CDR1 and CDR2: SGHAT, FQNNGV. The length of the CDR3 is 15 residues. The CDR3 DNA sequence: TGTGCCAGCAGCCAGACAGGGAGCCTGAGAAACACCATATATTTT. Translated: CASSQTGSLRNTIYF.

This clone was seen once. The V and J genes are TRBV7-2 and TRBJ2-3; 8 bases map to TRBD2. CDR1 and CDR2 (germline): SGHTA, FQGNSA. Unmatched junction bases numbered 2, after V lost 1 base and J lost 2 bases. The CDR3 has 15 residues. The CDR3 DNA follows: TGTGCCAGCAGCTTAGGCGGGGGGAACACAGATACGCAGTATTTT. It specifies CASSLGGGNTDTQYF.

This chain's CDR3 is CASRDSFTDTQYF. The CDR3 nucleotides read TGCGCCAGCAGAGATAGTTTCACAGATACGCAGTATTTT. The V gene is TRBV10-1, the J gene TRBJ2-3; D gene ambiguous. Trimming took 6 bases from V and 2 from J, leaving 9 bases between them. The CDR3 covers 13 residues. CDR1 WNHNN and CDR2 SYGVQD come from the germline V gene (reference sequence).

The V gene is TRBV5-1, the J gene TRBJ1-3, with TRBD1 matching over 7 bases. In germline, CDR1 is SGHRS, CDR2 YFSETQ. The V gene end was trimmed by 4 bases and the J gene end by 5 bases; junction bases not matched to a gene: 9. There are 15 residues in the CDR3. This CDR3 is CASSAGTEPRNTIYF. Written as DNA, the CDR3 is TGCGCCAGCAGCGCCGGGACAGAACCGAGAAACACCATATATTTT.

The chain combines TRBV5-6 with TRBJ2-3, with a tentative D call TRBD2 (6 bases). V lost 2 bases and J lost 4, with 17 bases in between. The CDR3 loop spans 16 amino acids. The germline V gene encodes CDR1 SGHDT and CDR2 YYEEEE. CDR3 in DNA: TGTGCCAGCAGCTTATCCCAGCGCGGAGGGTCAGATACGCAGTATTTT. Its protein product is CASSLSQRGGSDTQYF.

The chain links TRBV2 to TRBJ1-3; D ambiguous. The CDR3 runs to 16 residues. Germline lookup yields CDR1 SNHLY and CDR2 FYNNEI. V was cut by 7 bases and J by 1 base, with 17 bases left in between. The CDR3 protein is CASTTKPHISGNTIYF. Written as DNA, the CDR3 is TGTGCCAGCACAACGAAGCCGCATATATCTGGAAACACCATATATTTT.